The clone carrying this T cell receptor (beta chain) was observed a handful of times. This CDR3 is 17 amino acids long. The data stem from a study of PD-L1 blockade in urothelial cancer. Generated by immunoSEQ multiplex PCR, the TCRdb table keeps only in-frame clones and is missing some. There are some 35,000 clones in the sample; roughly 38% occur only once, and around 9.3% lies in the top ten. The receptor was isolated from a man aged 55 to 70 with urothelial cancer. The chain uses TRBV8-2 and TRBJ2-3; TRBD2 is the table's D call and was not checked against the DNA. TRBV8-2 represents a pseudogene. Source: tumor tissue, taken before atezolizumab (anti-PD-L1) treatment. DNA of the CDR3: TGTGCCAGCAGTCCCAGACTAGCGGGAGTGGGCACAGATACGCAGTATTTT. Amino acid sequence: CASSPRLAGVGTDTQYF.